This TCR beta chain was retrieved from a study of cytomegalovirus exposure and HLA in healthy donors. The PCR contained 60 Vbeta and 13 Jbeta primers. Sequencing was performed with immunoSEQ multiplex PCR; in TCRdb, only in-frame clones are kept and a portion is missing. The top ten clones hold roughly 3.3% of a sample with 60,000 or so clones, 70% to 80% of them seen once. From germline, CDR1 is SGHDT and CDR2 YYEEEE. V was trimmed by 0 bases and J by 3 bases, leaving 15 bases between them. This CDR3 comprises 16 residues. This sequence was found in a woman aged 40 to 55 in good health and CMV-seropositive. The specimen sequenced was PBMCs. The genes are TRBV5-6 and TRBJ1-1; D is unclear. CDR3 sequence (DNA): TGTGCCAGCAGCTTGGCCAGGATGAGGAGGGACACTGAAGCTTTCTTT. Residues: CASSLARMRRDTEAFF.